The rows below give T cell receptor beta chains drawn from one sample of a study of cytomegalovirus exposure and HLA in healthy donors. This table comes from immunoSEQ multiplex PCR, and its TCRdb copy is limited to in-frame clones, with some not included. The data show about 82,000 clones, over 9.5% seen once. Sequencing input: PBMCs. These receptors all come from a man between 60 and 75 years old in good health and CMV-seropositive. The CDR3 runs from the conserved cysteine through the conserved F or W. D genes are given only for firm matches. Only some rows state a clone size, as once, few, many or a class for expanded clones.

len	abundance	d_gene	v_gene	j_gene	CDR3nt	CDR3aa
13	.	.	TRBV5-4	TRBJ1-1	TGTGCCAGCAGCTTCACCCTAGAGACTGAAGCTTTCTTT	CASSFTLETEAFF
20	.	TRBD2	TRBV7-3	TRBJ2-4	TGTGCCAGCAGCCAGCGGCGTTCTAGCGGACTATTTCGGGGCAAAAACATTCAGTACTTC	CASSQRRSSGLFRGKNIQYF
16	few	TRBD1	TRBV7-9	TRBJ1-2	TGTGCCAGCAGCTTGTCTACGGAACAGGGGATCTATGGCTACACCTTC	CASSLSTEQGIYGYTF
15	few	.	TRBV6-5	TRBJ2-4	TGTGCCAGCAGTTCAGGGGATAGGGCCAAAAACATTCAGTACTTC	CASSSGDRAKNIQYF
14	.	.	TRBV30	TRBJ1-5	TGTGCCTGGAGCTCCGACAGGTTCAATCAGCCCCAGCATTTT	CAWSSDRFNQPQHF
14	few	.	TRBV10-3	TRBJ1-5	TGTGCCATCAGTGAGGGGGCGGAGGGACAGCCCCAGCATTTT	CAISEGAEGQPQHF
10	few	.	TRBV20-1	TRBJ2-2	TGCAGTGCGTTATTAGGGGAGCTGTTTTTT	CSALLGELFF
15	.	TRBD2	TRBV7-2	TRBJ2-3	TGTGCCAGCAGCTTAGTTGCGGGGGGTACAGATACGCAGTATTTT	CASSLVAGGTDTQYF
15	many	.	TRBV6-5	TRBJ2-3	TGTGCCAGCAGTTACGGCGTCGGGGTTACAGATACGCAGTATTTT	CASSYGVGVTDTQYF
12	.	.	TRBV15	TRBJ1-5	TGTGCCACCAGCAGAGCTTCAGGGCCCCAGCATTTT	CATSRASGPQHF
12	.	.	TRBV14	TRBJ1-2	TGTGCCAGCAGCCAAGATAGAAATGGCTACACCTTC	CASSQDRNGYTF
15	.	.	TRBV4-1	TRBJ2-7	TGCGCCAGCAGCCAAGTCAGCGGGACATCGTGGGAGCAGTACTTC	CASSQVSGTSWEQYF
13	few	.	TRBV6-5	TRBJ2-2	TGTGCCAGCAGTTCGCATAGCACCGGGGAGCTGTTTTTT	CASSSHSTGELFF
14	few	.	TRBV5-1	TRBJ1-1	TGCGCCAGCAGCTTGGGGCAGGTGAACACTGAGGCTTTCTTT	CASSLGQVNTEAFF
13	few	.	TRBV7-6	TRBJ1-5	TGTGCCAGCAGCCAACAGGCAAATCAGCCCCAGCATTTT	CASSQQANQPQHF
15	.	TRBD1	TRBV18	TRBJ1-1	TGTGCCAGCTCACCAGGGACAGGGGGCTTAACTGAAGCTTTCTTT	CASSPGTGGLTEAFF
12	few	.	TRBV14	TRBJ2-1	TGTGCCAGCGGTCGGGGATACAATGAGCAGTTCTTC	CASGRGYNEQFF
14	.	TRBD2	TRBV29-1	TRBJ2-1	TGCAGCGACCGTCTAGCGGGGGTATACAATGAGCAGCTCTTC	CSDRLAGVYNEQLF
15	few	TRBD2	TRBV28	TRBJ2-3	TGTGCCAGCAGCCCTCCAGCGGGAGTGGGAGATACGCAGTATTTT	CASSPPAGVGDTQYF
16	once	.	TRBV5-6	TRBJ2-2	TGTGCCAGCAGCTTCTTGGCAGGGTTAGACACCGGGGAGCTGTTTTTT	CASSFLAGLDTGELFF
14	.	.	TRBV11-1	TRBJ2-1	TGTGCCAGCAGCTGGGCGGGCAACCACAATGAGCAGTTCTTC	CASSWAGNHNEQFF
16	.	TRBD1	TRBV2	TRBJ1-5	TGTGCCAGCAGTGGGACAGGGGGACGTAGCAATCAGCCCCAGCATTTT	CASSGTGGRSNQPQHF
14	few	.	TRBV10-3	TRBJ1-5	TGTGCCATCAGTGAGTCGCTCGGAGATCAGCCCCAGCATTTT	CAISESLGDQPQHF
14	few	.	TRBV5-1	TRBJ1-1	TGCGCCAGCAGCGCTACTAATTCGAACACTGAAGCTTTCTTT	CASSATNSNTEAFF
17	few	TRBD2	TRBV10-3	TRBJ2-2	TGTGCCATCAGTGGACTAGCGGGAGTGTCGAACACCGGGGAGCTGTTTTTT	CAISGLAGVSNTGELFF
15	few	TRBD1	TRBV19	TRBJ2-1	TGTGTCAGTAGTCCTGGGACAGGGGGCAGGAATGAGCAGTTCTTC	CVSSPGTGGRNEQFF
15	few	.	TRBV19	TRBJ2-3	TGTGCCAGTAGTATAGTGCCCGTGGCCGCAGATACGCAGTATTTT	CASSIVPVAADTQYF
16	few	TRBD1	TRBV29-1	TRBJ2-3	TGCAGCGTTGAAGATAGAAGGGACAGGGCCACAGATACGCAGTATTTT	CSVEDRRDRATDTQYF
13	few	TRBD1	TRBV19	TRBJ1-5	TGTGCCAGTAGTACCGACAGGGAGCAGCCCCAGCATTTT	CASSTDREQPQHF
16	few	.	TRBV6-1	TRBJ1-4	TGTGCCAGCAGTGACCCCGGGTCGGGGGAAAGGGAAAAACTGTTTTTT	CASSDPGSGEREKLFF
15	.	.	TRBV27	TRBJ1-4	TGTGCCAGCACCCCCGGGGGTGGATTAGGTGAAAAACTGTTTTTT	CASTPGGGLGEKLFF
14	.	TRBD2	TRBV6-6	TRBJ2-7	TGTGCCAGCAGTTACCAGACTAGCGGCTACGAGCAGTACTTC	CASSYQTSGYEQYF
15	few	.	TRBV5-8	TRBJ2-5	TGTGCCAGCAGCTTGTGGAGGGGGGGCGCAGAGACCCAGTACTTC	CASSLWRGGAETQYF
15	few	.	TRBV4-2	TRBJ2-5	TGTGCCAGCAGCCAGGGGGGTCTCCCCCGGGAGACCCAGTACTTC	CASSQGGLPRETQYF
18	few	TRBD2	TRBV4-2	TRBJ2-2	TGTGCCAGCAGCCAAGGGGCTAGCGGGGGGGCGAACACCGGGGAGCTGTTTTTT	CASSQGASGGANTGELFF
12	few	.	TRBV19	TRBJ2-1	TGTGCCGGAGAGGACTCGGTCGGTGAGCAGTTCTTC	CAGEDSVGEQFF
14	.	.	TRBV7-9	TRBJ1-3	TGTGCCAGCGGTCGGGGGGCAGCTGGAAACACCATATATTTT	CASGRGAAGNTIYF
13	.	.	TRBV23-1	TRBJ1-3	TGCGCCAGCAGCCACAGCTCTGGAAACACCATATATTTT	CASSHSSGNTIYF
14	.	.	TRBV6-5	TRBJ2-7	TGTGCCAGCAGCCGGGACAAGAGGAACTACGAGCAGTACTTC	CASSRDKRNYEQYF
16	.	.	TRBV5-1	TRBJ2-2	TGCGCCAGCAGCTTGGTTTTTGAGGGGGAAGGCGGGGAGCTGTTTTTT	CASSLVFEGEGGELFF
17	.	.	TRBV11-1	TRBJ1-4	TGTGCCAGCAGCTCCACAGGGATTTCAGCAACTAATGAAAAACTGTTTTTT	CASSSTGISATNEKLFF
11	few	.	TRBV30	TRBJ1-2	TGTGCCTGGTGGGGGGGGTATGGCTACACCTTC	CAWWGGYGYTF
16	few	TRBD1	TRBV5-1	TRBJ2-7	TGCGCCAGCAGCCCACTGCCTGGACAGGTGGCCTACGAGCAGTACTTC	CASSPLPGQVAYEQYF
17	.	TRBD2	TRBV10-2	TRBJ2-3	TGCGCCAGCATCGTCCGAGGGACTAGCGGGGAAACAGATACGCAGTATTTT	CASIVRGTSGETDTQYF
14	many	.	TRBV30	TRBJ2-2	TGTGCCTGGAAAGGGGCACCGGGGACAGGGGAGCTGTTTTTT	CAWKGAPGTGELFF
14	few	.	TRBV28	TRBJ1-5	TGTGCCAGCAGGAGCCCACAGGATAATCAGCCCCAGCATTTT	CASRSPQDNQPQHF
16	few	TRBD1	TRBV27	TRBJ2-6	TGTGCCAGCAGTTTACTTGACAGGGTTGGGGCCAACGTCCTGACTTTC	CASSLLDRVGANVLTF
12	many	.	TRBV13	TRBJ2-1	TGTGCCAGCACTAGCTCCTACAATGAGCAGTTCTTC	CASTSSYNEQFF
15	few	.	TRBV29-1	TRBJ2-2	TGCAGCGTTCAACAGGCGTCGGCGGACGCCGGGGAGCTGTTTTTT	CSVQQASADAGELFF
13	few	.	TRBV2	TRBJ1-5	TGTGCCAGCAGTGGGCAGGGTGGTCAGCCCCAGCATTTT	CASSGQGGQPQHF
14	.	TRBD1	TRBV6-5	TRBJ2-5	TGTGCCAGCAGTCCGTCACAGGGGGCTGGGACCCAGTACTTC	CASSPSQGAGTQYF
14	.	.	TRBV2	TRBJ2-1	TGTGCCAGCAGTGAACGGCTAGCGCGGAATGAGCAGTTCTTC	CASSERLARNEQFF
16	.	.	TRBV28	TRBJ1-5	TGTGCCAGCACCAACCTGGGGGGAGAAAGCAATCAGCCCCAGCATTTT	CASTNLGGESNQPQHF
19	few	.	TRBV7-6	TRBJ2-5	TGTGCCAGCAGCTTAAGAGGGGGGGGCGCGGGAGTTTCTTCAGAGACCCAGTACTTC	CASSLRGGGAGVSSETQYF
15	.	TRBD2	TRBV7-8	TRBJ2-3	TGTGCCAGCAGCTGGGCGGGGGGGCCCGTAGATACGCAGTATTTT	CASSWAGGPVDTQYF
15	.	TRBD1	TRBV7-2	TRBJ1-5	TGTGCCAGCAGCTACCGGACAGGAAACAATCAGCCCCAGCATTTT	CASSYRTGNNQPQHF
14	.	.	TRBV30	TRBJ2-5	TGTGCCTGGAGTGCCCTAGCGCCCAAAGAGACCCAGTACTTC	CAWSALAPKETQYF
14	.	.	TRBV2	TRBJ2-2	TGTGCCAGCGACTGGATCGGGAGCACCGGGGAGCTGTTTTTT	CASDWIGSTGELFF
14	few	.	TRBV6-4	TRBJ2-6	TGTGCCAGCAGTTTGGAGGGCGGGGCCAACGTCCTGACTTTC	CASSLEGGANVLTF